This T cell receptor beta chain was recorded in a study of T-cell reconstitution after alpha-beta-depleted transplantation in children. This clonotype was seen many times. It was with unique molecular identifiers that the TCRbeta library was prepared. In TCRdb, the PCR reads were re-called with MiXCR into one record per CDR3 protein. The sample lists around 200,000 distinct CDR3 sequences, roughly 7.5% seen once, with around 2.7% in the top ten. With 1 base clipped from V and 4 bases from J, the junction kept 2 bases outside the gene matches. The CDR3 sequence is 14 residues long. Germline-derived CDR1 and CDR2 are KGHDR and SFDVKD.

This specimen consisted of PBMCs from the stem cell graft donor, obtained from the stem cell graft. The sequence was obtained from a human donor who donated a stem cell graft to a child with Wiskott-Aldrich syndrome. The V call is TRBV24-1, the J call TRBJ1-2, with 7 positions matching TRBD1. The CDR3 reads CATSDLDRVYGYTF. In nucleotides, the CDR3 is TGTGCCACCAGTGATTTAGACAGGGTCTATGGCTACACCTTC.